This record concerns one T cell receptor beta chain sequence. Its antigen remains unknown. The data derive from a study of cytomegalovirus exposure and HLA in healthy donors. Findings and caveats of the study: The listing of 150 to 200 TCR beta chains classed them as cytomegalovirus-associated.

The PCR was carried out with 60 Vbeta primers and 13 Jbeta primers. The assay was immunoSEQ multiplex PCR, and TCRdb's table has in-frame clones only and misses some. The sample shows about 170,000 clones, about 79% of them seen only once. Sequenced: PBMCs. The TCR originated in a female donor in good health and CMV-seronegative.

The CDR3 loop is CASGQGMNTEAFF. In DNA form, the CDR3 reads TGTGCCAGCGGTCAGGGAATGAACACTGAAGCTTTCTTT. V gene TRBV21-1 combines with J gene TRBJ1-1; the table assigns TRBD1, which was not confirmed against the DNA. TRBV21-1 is classified as a pseudogene. The CDR3 sequence is 13 residues long.